This entry lists 23 T cell receptor beta chains sequenced from one sample in a study of tumor-infiltrating lymphocytes in localized non-small cell lung cancer. The data were produced by immunoSEQ multiplex PCR, yet TCRdb's version contains in-frame clones alone and is incomplete. The sample has some 21,000 clones, over 70% seen once. The specimen sequenced was lung tumor tissue. Receptors were obtained from a human donor with non-small cell lung cancer.

The chain combines TRBV7-2 with TRBJ2-5; D is uncertain. Germline CDR1 is SGHTA and CDR2 is FQGNSA. V lost 1 base and J lost 2, with 2 bases in between. The CDR3 contains 12 residues. The CDR3 DNA sequence: TGTGCCAGCAGCTTAGATCAAGAGACCCAGTACTTC. Translating it yields CASSLDQETQYF.

J is TRBJ1-1 and V is TRBV10-2, with D possibly TRBD1 on 5 matching bases. This CDR3 is 16 amino acids long. Trimming took 4 bases from V and 4 from J, leaving 19 bases between them. Germline V gene lookup returns CDR1 WSHSY and CDR2 SAAADI. The CDR3 nucleotides read TGCGCCAGCAGTGGCTCTGCTCGGGGGAGGACCACTGAAGCTTTCTTT. Translating gives CASSGSARGRTTEAFF.

The chain employs TRBV5-4 and TRBJ2-5; 7 nucleotides line up with TRBD1. The trim removed 4 bases at V and 1 base at J, leaving 10 bases unmatched. Germline V gene sequence: CDR1 SGHNT, CDR2 YYREEE (reference sequence). The CDR3 runs 16 residues. The CDR3 region is CASSPTGRPSQETQYF. As DNA, the CDR3 is TGTGCCAGCAGCCCGACAGGGCGACCAAGCCAAGAGACCCAGTACTTC.

V and J are TRBV6-5 and TRBJ1-1, with D perhaps TRBD1 (5 bases). Germline V gene lookup returns CDR1 MNHEY and CDR2 SVGAGI. The V end was cut by 1 base, the J end by 1 base, with 7 bases between. The CDR3 loop spans 14 amino acids. CDR3 region: CASSYFTGNTEAFF. The CDR3 DNA reads as TGTGCCAGCAGTTACTTTACAGGGAACACTGAAGCTTTCTTT.

The chain uses TRBV28 and TRBJ2-7; the match to TRBD2 covers 9 bases. Germline CDR1 MDHEN, CDR2 SYDVKM. This CDR3 has 14 residues. V dropped 8 bases and J dropped 6; count of bases not matched to a gene: 11. CDR3 coding DNA: TGTGCCAGCCGGTTCCGGCGGGAGGGCCTCGAGCAGTACTTC. Amino acids: CASRFRREGLEQYF. Complete variable domain (other parts from reference TRBV28 and TRBJ2-7): DVKVTQSSRYLVKRTGEKVFLECVQDMDHENMFWYRQDPGLGLRLIYFSYDVKMKEKGDIPEGYSVSREKKERFSLILESASTNQTSMYLCASRFRREGLEQYFGPGTRLTVT.

The J gene is TRBJ1-2, the V gene TRBV6-5; possibly TRBD1 for D (5 bases). CDR1 and CDR2 from the germline V gene are MNHEY and SVGAGI. This CDR3 spans 13 amino acids. The ends were cut back, 6 bases at V and 0 bases at J, with 8 bases in the middle. Here the CDR3 reads CASSPTANYGYTF. The DNA of the CDR3 is TGTGCCAGCAGCCCGACAGCTAACTATGGCTACACCTTC.

A word on this clone: This CDR3 is also generated by other DNA sequences in the sample. The CDR3 bases are TGTGCCAGCAGGAGGACAGGGAACACTGAAGCTTTCTTT. It codes for CASRRTGNTEAFF. The chain uses TRBV6-5 and TRBJ1-1, with 7 bases matching TRBD1. CDR1 and CDR2 (germline): MNHEY, SVGAGI. J lost 1 base, V lost 6 bases, and 2 bases had no gene match. The CDR3 loop spans 13 amino acids.

V and J are TRBV2 and TRBJ2-7; TRBD2 agrees at 7 bases. This CDR3 contains 14 residues. Trimming took 8 bases from V and 2 from J; bases not matched to a gene: 9. Germline V CDR1 and CDR2: SNHLY, FYNNEI. The CDR3 sequence is CASRKSGTTYEQYF. CDR3 nucleotides: TGTGCCAGCCGAAAAAGCGGGACCACCTACGAGCAGTACTTC.

This chain uses TRBV28 with TRBJ2-7, with 7 bases matching TRBD2. In germline, CDR1 is MDHEN, CDR2 SYDVKM. The CDR3 totals 16 residues. V trimming: 4 bases; J trimming: 5 bases; junction bases outside the gene matches: 14. The CDR3 region is CASSSPRAGVDHEQYF. CDR3 DNA sequence: TGTGCCAGCAGTTCCCCCCGGGCGGGAGTAGACCACGAGCAGTACTTC.

The table lists this clone with a few counts. The V and J genes are TRBV6-1 and TRBJ2-1; TRBD1 matches 9 bases. Germline V gene sequence: CDR1 MNHNS, CDR2 SASEGT. The ends lost 4 bases at V and 4 bases at J; junction bases unmatched: 2. There are 14 residues in the CDR3. CDR3 sequence: CASSGTGAYNEQFF. DNA for the CDR3: TGTGCCAGCAGTGGGACAGGGGCTTACAATGAGCAGTTCTTC.

The table lists this clone with a few counts. The gene calls are TRBV29-1 and TRBJ2-7; TRBD2 matches at 8 bases. From germline, CDR1 is SQVTM and CDR2 ANQGSEA. The CDR3 totals 14 residues. The J segment lost 0 bases and the V segment lost 5 bases, leaving 6 bases of the junction unmatched. The DNA of the CDR3 is TGCAGCGTTCGAGAGCGGGAGAGCTCCTACGAGCAGTACTTC. Translating gives CSVRERESSYEQYF.

This clone appeared a single time. The CDR3 nucleotides are TGTGCCAGCAGCGTAAGCCTAGGGACTAGGCAAGAGACCCAGTACTTC. This translates into CASSVSLGTRQETQYF. This chain connects TRBV9 to TRBJ2-5; 8 positions agree with TRBD2. Germline V gene lookup returns CDR1 SGDLS and CDR2 YYNGEE. The CDR3 is made up of 16 amino acids. Trimming removed 1 base from V and 2 bases from J; junction bases left unmatched: 7.

The CDR3 loop is CAWSPGRQDNEQFF. The DNA for the CDR3 is TGTGCCTGGAGTCCAGGACGGCAAGACAATGAGCAGTTCTTC. The chain is built from TRBV30 and TRBJ2-1; D remains unclear. This CDR3 region has 14 residues. Germline CDR1 reads GTSNPN; CDR2 reads SVGIG (reference sequence). Trimming took off 2 bases at V and 5 bases at J, with 13 bases between the two ends.

V gene TRBV7-2 combines with J gene TRBJ2-1; D gene unclear. There are 15 residues in the CDR3. Germline assignment: CDR1 SGHTA and CDR2 FQGNSA. V was trimmed by 0 bases and J by 0 bases, leaving 6 bases between them. The CDR3 sequence: CASSLAGISYNEQFF. CDR3 nucleotides: TGTGCCAGCAGCTTAGCGGGAATCTCCTACAATGAGCAGTTCTTC.

The V call is TRBV18, the J call TRBJ1-5; D unclear. With 4 bases removed from V and 4 bases from J, the gap between germline ends came to 8 bases. Germline V lookup: CDR1 KGHSH, CDR2 LQKENI. The CDR3 contains 13 residues. The CDR3 loop is CASSRDTNQPQHF. CDR3 nucleotides: TGTGCCAGCTCACGAGACACAAATCAGCCCCAGCATTTT. The full variable domain, its missing parts supplied by reference TRBV18 and TRBJ1-5, is NAGVMQNPRHLVRRRGQEARLRCSPMKGHSHVYWYRQLPEEGLKFMVYLQKENIIDESGMPKERFSAEFPKEGPSILRIQQVVRGDSAAYFCASSRDTNQPQHFGDGTRLSIL.

The chain has TRBV7-9 and TRBJ2-1; 9 bases line up with TRBD1. The germline V gene has CDR1 SEHNR and CDR2 FQNEAQ (reference sequence). The CDR3 sequence is 13 residues long. The trim removed 6 bases at V and 6 bases at J, leaving 3 bases unmatched. CDR3 DNA: TGTGCCAGCAGGGGACAGGGAAGCAATGAGCAGTTCTTC. Translation gives CASRGQGSNEQFF. Supplemented by reference TRBV7-9 and TRBJ2-1, the full variable domain reads DTGVSQNPRHKITKRGQNVTFRCDPISEHNRLYWYRQTLGQGPEFLTYFQNEAQLEKSRLLSDRFSAERPKGSFSTLEIQRTEQGDSAMYLCASRGQGSNEQFFGPGTRLTVL.

The genes are TRBV4-3 and TRBJ1-1; D unresolved. The CDR3 sequence is 13 residues long. Trimming removed 3 bases at V and 1 base at J, with 6 bases between. CDR1 and CDR2 (germline): LGHNA, YSLEER. CDR3 in DNA: TGCGCCAGCAGCCACACCGGGAACACTGAAGCTTTCTTT. This encodes CASSHTGNTEAFF.

The J gene is TRBJ2-5, the V gene TRBV6-6, with D unclear. Germline CDR1 and CDR2: MNHNY and SVGAGI (reference sequence). The CDR3 contains 11 residues. V was cut by 6 bases and J by 4 bases, with 6 bases left in between. The CDR3 nucleotides are TGTGCCAGCAGGCTCAGAGAGACCCAGTACTTC. As protein: CASRLRETQYF.

The chain recombines TRBV5-4 with TRBJ2-1; D is undetermined. Germline V gene sequence: CDR1 SGHNT, CDR2 YYREEE (reference sequence). CDR3 size: 12 residues. V was cut by 2 bases and J by 9 bases, with 9 bases left in between. For the CDR3, the DNA is TGTGCCAGCAGCTTAAAGCTGGGTGAGCAGTTCTTC. The encoded protein is CASSLKLGEQFF.

This rearrangement joins TRBV7-9 to TRBJ2-2, with D uncertain. The CDR3 consists of 13 residues. Between the trimmed V and J ends, which lost 5 bases and 4 bases, there was a span of 8 bases. Germline loops: CDR1 SEHNR, CDR2 FQNEAQ (reference sequence). CDR3 residues: CASSHGSTGELFF. CDR3 sequence (DNA): TGTGCCAGCAGCCATGGAAGCACCGGGGAGCTGTTTTTT.

This sequence joins TRBV23-1 and TRBJ2-7, with 12 nucleotides matching TRBD2. TRBV23-1 counts as an open reading frame of uncertain function. The ends lost 3 bases at V and 2 bases at J; junction bases unmatched: 11. This CDR3 region has 18 residues. This CDR3 is CASSHQLEPSGRAYEQYF. The CDR3 bases are TGCGCCAGCAGTCACCAACTGGAGCCTAGCGGGAGGGCCTACGAGCAGTACTTC.

This sequence joins TRBV4-1 and TRBJ2-5; 7 bases match TRBD2. CDR1 and CDR2 (germline): MGHRA, YSYEKL. Trimming took 1 base from V and 4 from J; bases not matched to a gene: 3. The CDR3 length is 14 residues. This chain's CDR3 is CASSQGPSGETQYF. CDR3 nucleotide sequence: TGCGCCAGCAGCCAAGGTCCTAGCGGAGAGACCCAGTACTTC.

The J gene is TRBJ2-3, the V gene TRBV29-1; D remains ambiguous. From germline, CDR1 is SQVTM and CDR2 ANQGSEA. This CDR3 is 12 amino acids long. This chain's CDR3 is CSSSGSTDTQYF. The CDR3 DNA is TGCAGTTCCTCCGGGAGCACAGATACGCAGTATTTT.